Below are 13 T cell receptor beta chains sequenced from a single sample in a study of sequential checkpoint blockade in melanoma. Treatment here: randomized to nivolumab then ipilimumab (arm A) or the reverse (arm B). TCRdb keeps only in-frame clones here, not all; method: immunoSEQ multiplex PCR. The sample consists of about 30,000 clones, 77% of them appearing once. The starting material was CD8+ T cells sorted from blood (inferred from file names), obtained from a patient given nivolumab and ipilimumab in sequence. Source of these receptors: a human donor with melanoma.

The gene calls are TRBV28 and TRBJ2-5, with TRBD1 identical over 9 bases. Germline V CDR1 and CDR2: MDHEN, SYDVKM. This CDR3 region has 14 residues. V was pared by 6 bases and J by 5 bases, with 7 bases of the junction left unmatched. The CDR3 reads CASRATGGGETQYF. The CDR3 coding sequence is TGTGCCAGCAGAGCCACAGGGGGCGGTGAGACCCAGTACTTC. The complete variable domain, with remaining parts taken from reference TRBV28 and TRBJ2-5, reads DVKVTQSSRYLVKRTGEKVFLECVQDMDHENMFWYRQDPGLGLRLIYFSYDVKMKEKGDIPEGYSVSREKKERFSLILESASTNQTSMYLCASRATGGGETQYFGPGTRLLVL.

The V and J genes are TRBV19 and TRBJ2-7; no firm D call. The CDR3 runs to 13 residues. Trimming shortened V by 3 bases and J by 0 bases, and 6 bases separated the two germline ends. The germline CDR1 and CDR2 sequences are LNHDA and SQIVND (reference sequence). The CDR3 DNA is TGTGCCAGTAGTATTATGTTCTCCTACGAGCAGTACTTC. This codes for CASSIMFSYEQYF.

This clone was counted a single time. This sequence joins TRBV15 and TRBJ2-5; D remains ambiguous. The CDR3 totals 13 residues. In germline, CDR1 is LNHNV, CDR2 YYDKDF (reference sequence). V was pared by 5 bases and J by 2 bases, with 9 bases between. CDR3 nucleotides: TGTGCCACCAGCCGGAACAGTCAAGAGACCCAGTACTTC. It specifies CATSRNSQETQYF.

In its sample, this clone was seen once. CDR3 region: CASSQDPRTVTYEQYF. CDR3 sequence (DNA): TGCGCCAGCAGCCAAGATCCCCGGACAGTTACCTACGAGCAGTACTTC. The genes are TRBV4-1 and TRBJ2-7, with D perhaps TRBD1 (6 bases). From germline, CDR1 is MGHRA and CDR2 YSYEKL. The CDR3 runs 16 residues. The V end lost 0 bases, the J end lost 2 bases, and 14 bases lay between the germline ends.

The CDR3 sequence is CASSLQGGSYNEQFF. DNA of the CDR3: TGTGCCAGCAGCCTACAGGGGGGCTCCTACAATGAGCAGTTCTTC. The V and J genes are TRBV7-3 and TRBJ2-1, with 8 bases fitting TRBD1. This CDR3 contains 15 residues. The J segment lost 0 bases and the V segment lost 5 bases, leaving 3 bases of the junction unmatched. Germline V gene lookup returns CDR1 SGHTA and CDR2 FQGTGA. Full variable domain (remainder filled in from reference TRBV7-3 and TRBJ2-1): GAGVSQTPSNKVTEKGKYVELRCDPISGHTALYWYRQSLGQGPEFLIYFQGTGAADDSGLPNDRFFAVRPEGSVSTLKIQRTERGDSAVYLCASSLQGGSYNEQFFGPGTRLTVL.

The V and J genes are TRBV29-1 and TRBJ1-2, with 9 bases aligning to TRBD1. In germline, CDR1 is SQVTM, CDR2 ANQGSEA. This CDR3 is 13 amino acids long. V lost 5 bases and J lost 6; bases outside the gene matches: 7. CDR3 region: CSVYRGQDDGYTF. As DNA, the CDR3 is TGCAGCGTTTACAGGGGGCAGGATGATGGCTACACCTTC. Full variable domain (outside the CDR3, taken from reference TRBV29-1 and TRBJ1-2): SAVISQKPSRDICQRGTSLTIQCQVDSQVTMMFWYRQQPGQSLTLIATANQGSEATYESGFVIDKFPISRPNLTFSTLTVSNMSPEDSSIYLCSVYRGQDDGYTFGSGTRLTVV.

The CDR3 bases are TGCGCCAGCAGCCAAGAGAGGACAGGGATATATGGCTACACCTTC. It translates to CASSQERTGIYGYTF. The J gene is TRBJ1-2, the V gene TRBV4-3, with 8 bases that match TRBD1. The germline V gene encodes CDR1 LGHNA and CDR2 YSLEER. Trimming at V came to 0 bases and at J to 5 bases, leaving 5 bases not matched to a gene. The CDR3 is made up of 15 amino acids.

The chain employs TRBV5-4 and TRBJ2-2, with 7 bases fitting TRBD1. CDR1 and CDR2 (germline): SGHNT, YYREEE (reference sequence). The CDR3 is 15 amino acids. J lost 3 bases, V lost 4 bases, and 6 bases had no gene match. The CDR3 DNA reads TGTGCCAGCAGCCAAAGGGGGCGTGACACCGGGGAGCTGTTTTTT. Translated: CASSQRGRDTGELFF.

The chain couples TRBV5-6 to TRBJ2-7; the D is unclear. The CDR3 runs to 13 residues. V was cut by 2 bases and J by 0 bases, with 6 bases left in between. Germline-derived CDR1 and CDR2 are SGHDT and YYEEEE. DNA of the CDR3: TGTGCCAGCAGCTTTACAGTCTCCTACGAGCAGTACTTC. Translated: CASSFTVSYEQYF.

V is TRBV7-9 and J is TRBJ2-7; 8 bases are shared with TRBD1. This CDR3 spans 15 amino acids. CDR1 is SEHNR and CDR2 is FQNEAQ in the germline V gene (reference sequence). Germline trimming cut 5 bases from V and 0 bases from J; bases unmatched to any gene: 6. CDR3 region: CASSQGTGVSYEQYF. CDR3 nucleotide sequence: TGTGCCAGCAGCCAAGGGACAGGCGTCTCCTACGAGCAGTACTTC. Supplemented by reference TRBV7-9 and TRBJ2-7, the full variable domain reads DTGVSQNPRHKITKRGQNVTFRCDPISEHNRLYWYRQTLGQGPEFLTYFQNEAQLEKSRLLSDRFSAERPKGSFSTLEIQRTEQGDSAMYLCASSQGTGVSYEQYFGPGTRLTVT.

The chain employs TRBV19 and TRBJ1-5; tentative D call: TRBD1 (5 bases). V was shortened by 3 bases and J by 2 bases, with 11 bases between the two germline ends. The CDR3 totals 15 residues. The germline gives CDR1 LNHDA, CDR2 SQIVND (reference sequence). The CDR3 spells CASSIAGLGNQPQHF. CDR3 nucleotides: TGTGCCAGTAGTATCGCGGGGCTGGGCAATCAGCCCCAGCATTTT.

This chain joins TRBV10-3 and TRBJ2-1, with 9 bases fitting TRBD1. V trimming: 4 bases; J trimming: 6 bases; junction bases outside the gene matches: 7. This CDR3 is 15 amino acids long. The germline gives CDR1 ENHRY, CDR2 SYGVKD. Here the CDR3 DNA reads TGTGCCATCAGTGGAGCCGGGACAGGGCCCAATGAGCAGTTCTTC. Residues: CAISGAGTGPNEQFF.

CDR3 residues: CASSIGTGTYGYTF. CDR3 DNA sequence: TGTGCCAGTAGTATCGGGACAGGGACCTATGGCTACACCTTC. This chain uses TRBV19 with TRBJ1-2; the match to TRBD1 covers 9 bases. The V gene's germline CDR1 is LNHDA and CDR2 SQIVND (reference sequence). Trimming at V came to 3 bases and at J to 4 bases, leaving 3 bases not matched to a gene. CDR3 size: 14 residues.